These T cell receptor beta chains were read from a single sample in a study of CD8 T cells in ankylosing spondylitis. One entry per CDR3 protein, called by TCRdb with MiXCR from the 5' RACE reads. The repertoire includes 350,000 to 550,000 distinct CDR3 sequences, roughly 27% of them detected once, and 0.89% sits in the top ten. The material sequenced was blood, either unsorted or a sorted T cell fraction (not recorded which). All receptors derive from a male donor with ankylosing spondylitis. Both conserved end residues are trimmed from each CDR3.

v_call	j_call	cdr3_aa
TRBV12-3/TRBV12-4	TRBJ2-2	ASSITTGTGELF
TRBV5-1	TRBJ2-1	ASRTGTSGSSYNEQF
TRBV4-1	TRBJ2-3	ASSWGAGSTDTQY
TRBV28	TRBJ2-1	ASREGDVEQF
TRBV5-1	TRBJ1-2	ASSSLGQGNYGYT
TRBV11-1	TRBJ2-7	ASSWALAGVVYEQY
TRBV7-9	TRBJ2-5	ASSLDVQETQY
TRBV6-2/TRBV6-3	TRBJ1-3	ASSAQTPRVSGNTIY
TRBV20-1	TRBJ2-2	SARVGSGSRHTGELF
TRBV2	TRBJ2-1	ASSESRADHLGYNEQF
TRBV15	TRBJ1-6	ASSRDKGSYNSPLH
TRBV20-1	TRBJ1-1	SASTRGLAGEAF
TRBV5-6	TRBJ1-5	ASSEGVLQPQH
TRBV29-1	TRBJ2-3	SVGIREPTDTQY
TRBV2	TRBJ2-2	ASSRLAGGAGELF
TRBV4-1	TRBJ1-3	ASSQGDSPFGNTIY
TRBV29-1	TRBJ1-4	SVGDGPDHEKLF
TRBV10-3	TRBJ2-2	AISETSGRGGTGELF
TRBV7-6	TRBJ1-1	ASSRGGQAF
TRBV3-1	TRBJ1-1	ASSQASGRNTEAF
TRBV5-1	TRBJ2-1	ASSLQTANEQF
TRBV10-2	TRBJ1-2	ASRRTGTYYGYT
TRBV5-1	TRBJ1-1	ASSQEQRAEAF
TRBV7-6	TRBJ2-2	ASSRARGNTGELF
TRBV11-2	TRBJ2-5	ASSLEGGSSAETQY
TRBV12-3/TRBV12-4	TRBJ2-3	ASRESLRVTDTQY
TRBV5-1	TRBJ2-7	ASSLDPTLVDEQY
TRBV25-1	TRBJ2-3	ASSEVELAGHTDTQY
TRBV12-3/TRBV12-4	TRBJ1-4	ASSRQGADEKLF
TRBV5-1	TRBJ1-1	ASSWGGETEAF
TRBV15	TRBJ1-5	ATSRAPSRGRSNQPQH
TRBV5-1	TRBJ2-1	ASTRGESYNEQF
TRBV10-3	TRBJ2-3	ASRQGRADTQY
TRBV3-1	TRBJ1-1	ASSQGGGGTEAF
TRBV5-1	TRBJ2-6	ASSLVARSSGANVLT
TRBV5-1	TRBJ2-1	ASLPQRARSEQF
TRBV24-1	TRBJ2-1	ATSPTRAGNEQF